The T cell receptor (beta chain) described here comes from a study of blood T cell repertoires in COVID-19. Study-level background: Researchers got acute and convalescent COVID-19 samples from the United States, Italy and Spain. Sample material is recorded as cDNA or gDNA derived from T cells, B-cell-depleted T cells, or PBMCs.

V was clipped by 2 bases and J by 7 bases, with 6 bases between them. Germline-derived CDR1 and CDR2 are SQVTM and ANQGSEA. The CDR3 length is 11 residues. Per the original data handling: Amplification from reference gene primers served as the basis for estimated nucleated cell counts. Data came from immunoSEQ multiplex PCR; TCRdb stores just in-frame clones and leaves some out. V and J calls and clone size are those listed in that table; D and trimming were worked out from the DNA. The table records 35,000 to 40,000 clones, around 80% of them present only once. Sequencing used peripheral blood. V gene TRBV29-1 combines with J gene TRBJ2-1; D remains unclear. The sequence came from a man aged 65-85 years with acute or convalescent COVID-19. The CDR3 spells CSVETGNEQFF. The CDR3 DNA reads TGCAGCGTTGAAACCGGTAATGAGCAGTTCTTC.